One sample yielded the 11 T cell receptor beta chains listed below, sequenced in a study of OX40 agonist ivuxolimab in advanced cancers. Data came from immunoSEQ multiplex PCR; TCRdb stores just in-frame clones and leaves some out. The sample lists some 12,000 clones; about 82% were seen once. The sample here was CD4+ or CD8+ T cells sorted from blood, taken in a trial of the OX40 agonist ivuxolimab. Receptor source: an adult with an advanced solid tumor such as melanoma, head and neck, liver or kidney cancer.

The V and J genes are TRBV6-5 and TRBJ1-4, with D unclear. The CDR3 runs to 15 residues. The V gene lost 0 bases and the J gene lost 0 bases, with 5 bases spanning the gap. Germline CDR1 reads MNHEY; CDR2 reads SVGAGI. The CDR3: CASSYSETTNEKLFF. DNA of the CDR3: TGTGCCAGCAGTTACTCGGAGACAACTAATGAAAAACTGTTTTTT.

As to this clone: An end of the junction differs from the germline gene, which may be a read error. At the DNA level, this CDR3 is encoded by other sequences in the same sample as well. The chain uses TRBV6-4 and TRBJ2-2; D assignment may be TRBD1 or TRBD2 (5 bases each). Germline V gives CDR1 MRHNA, CDR2 SNTAGT. This CDR3 contains 13 residues. Here the CDR3 DNA reads TGCGCCAGCAGCGCTAGGGACCCCGGGGAGCTGTTTTTT. As protein: CASSARDPGELFF.

This clone was seen just once. This chain joins TRBV28 and TRBJ2-3; D unclear. Germline CDR1 is MDHEN and CDR2 is SYDVKM. The length of the CDR3 is 14 residues. Trimming removed 4 bases from V and 0 bases from J, with 8 bases in between. CDR3 coding DNA: TGTGCCAGCAGTTCCAGCTTTAGCACAGATACGCAGTATTTT. Translating it yields CASSSSFSTDTQYF.

V and J are TRBV28 and TRBJ2-2, with 9 bases that match TRBD1. The CDR3 consists of 17 residues. The V segment lost 6 bases and the J segment 7 bases; nucleotides outside the gene matches: 15. Germline CDR1 is MDHEN and CDR2 is SYDVKM. For the CDR3, the DNA is TGTGCCAGCAGCAGCCGAGGGACAGGGTACAGTGACGGGGAGCTGTTTTTT. It translates to CASSSRGTGYSDGELFF.

The gene calls are TRBV27 and TRBJ2-1; perhaps TRBD2 as D (6 bases). Trimming stripped 5 bases from V and 8 bases from J, with 13 bases between. In germline, CDR1 is MNHEY, CDR2 SMNVEV (reference sequence). CDR3 size: 13 residues. The CDR3 loop reads CASSLMTGDEQFF. CDR3 in DNA: TGTGCCAGCAGTCTCATGACGGGGGATGAGCAGTTCTTC.

Here the CDR3 reads CSVGPLYTEAFF. CDR3 bases: TGCAGCGTGGGGCCGTTGTACACTGAAGCTTTCTTT. This chain uses TRBV29-1 with TRBJ1-1; TRBD1 is a possible D gene (5 bases). Trimming stripped 6 bases from V and 3 bases from J, with 11 bases between. Germline-derived CDR1 and CDR2 are SQVTM and ANQGSEA. This CDR3 is built from 12 residues.

This clone was seen a few times. The genes are TRBV9 and TRBJ2-1; 10 bases are shared with TRBD2. The germline V gene encodes CDR1 SGDLS and CDR2 YYNGEE. Trimming cost V 0 bases and J 7 bases; bases outside gene matches: 4. This CDR3 is built from 15 residues. CDR3 coding DNA: TGTGCCAGCAGCGTAGATGCTAGCGGGAGAAATGAGCAGTTCTTC. Amino acids: CASSVDASGRNEQFF.

The chain joins TRBV4-2 to TRBJ2-5; D may match TRBD1 or TRBD2 (5 bases each). Germline assignment: CDR1 LGHNA and CDR2 YNFKEQ. Trimming removed 1 base from V and 1 base from J, with 16 bases in between. This CDR3 spans 17 amino acids. The CDR3 protein is CASSQGYGAATQETQYF. The CDR3 DNA sequence: TGTGCCAGCAGCCAAGGGTACGGGGCGGCGACCCAAGAGACCCAGTACTTC.

The V call is TRBV15, the J call TRBJ2-1; TRBD2 matches 9 bases. This CDR3 is built from 14 residues. The junction had 9 bases not matched to a gene; V was cut back by 9 bases and J by 6 bases. Germline CDR1 is LNHNV and CDR2 is YYDKDF (reference sequence). In DNA, the CDR3 is TGTGCCACACATCGAGGCGGGAGGGCCAATGAGCAGTTCTTC. Translated: CATHRGGRANEQFF.

V is TRBV7-8 and J is TRBJ1-3, with D unresolved. Per germline, CDR1 SGHVS and CDR2 FQNEAQ. Deletions cut 5 bases from V and 0 bases from J, with 11 bases between. The CDR3 totals 15 residues. The CDR3 nucleotides read TGTGCCAGCAGCCGACCCTACAGCTCTGGAAACACCATATATTTT. Protein sequence: CASSRPYSSGNTIYF.

Only a few counts were recorded for this clone. The V call is TRBV19, the J call TRBJ2-2, with TRBD1 as a possible D gene (5 bases). CDR3 length: 15 amino acids. Germline V gives CDR1 LNHDA, CDR2 SQIVND (reference sequence). The V gene lost 6 bases and the J gene lost 2 bases, with 13 bases spanning the gap. DNA for the CDR3: TGTGCCAGTAGGGACATCAGGGTAAACACCGGGGAGCTGTTTTTT. Translated: CASRDIRVNTGELFF.